One sample yielded the 27 T cell receptor beta chains listed below, sequenced in a study of CD8 T cells in ankylosing spondylitis. TCRdb processed the 5' RACE reads anew with MiXCR; each CDR3 protein has one entry. Found here are 200,000 to 250,000 distinct CDR3 sequences, roughly a tenth of them singletons; the top ten hold less than 25%. The sample comprised blood, either unsorted or a sorted T cell fraction (not recorded which). The source of these receptors is a male donor with ankylosing spondylitis or in good health (not recorded which).

This clonotype was counted many times. The rearrangement links TRBV24-1 to TRBJ1-5, with 9 bases matching TRBD1. The CDR3 extends over 14 amino acids. V was pared by 9 bases and J by 0 bases, with 2 bases of the junction left unmatched. Looked up from germline, CDR1 is KGHDR and CDR2 is SFDVKD. CDR3 in amino acids: CATWTGDSNQPQHF. As DNA, the CDR3 is TGTGCCACCTGGACAGGGGATAGCAATCAGCCCCAGCATTTT.

This clonotype showed up many times. The chain has TRBV7-2 and TRBJ2-3; D is perhaps TRBD2 (5 bases). From germline, CDR1 is SGHTA and CDR2 FQGNSA. Trimming took off 3 bases at V and 9 bases at J, with 13 bases between the two ends. The CDR3 has 13 amino acids. The CDR3 DNA sequence: TGTGCCAGCAGCTTTATCGAGGCGGGCACGCAGTATTTT. It codes for CASSFIEAGTQYF.

In this sample, this clonotype turned up many times. The chain links TRBV10-3 to TRBJ2-1; 7 nucleotides line up with TRBD1. This CDR3 is built from 12 residues. V trimming: 6 bases; J trimming: 4 bases; junction bases outside the gene matches: 0. Germline-derived CDR1 and CDR2 are ENHRY and SYGVKD. This CDR3 reads CAIRDRYNEQFF. CDR3 nucleotide sequence: TGTGCCATCAGGGACAGGTACAATGAGCAGTTCTTC.

This chain connects TRBV4-1 to TRBJ2-1; 9 bases map to TRBD1. This CDR3 is built from 15 residues. V shed 0 bases and J 6 bases; nucleotides not matched to a gene: 3. Germline V gene data show CDR1 as MGHRA and CDR2 as YSYEKL. CDR3 sequence reads: CASSQDLGQGNEQFF. CDR3 in DNA: TGCGCCAGCAGCCAAGATCTGGGACAGGGCAATGAGCAGTTCTTC.

This clonotype is judged medium-sized. The chain uses TRBV7-2 and TRBJ2-1; 7 positions match TRBD2. The CDR3 is 16 amino acids. Per the germline V gene, CDR1 is SGHTA and CDR2 is FQGNSA. V lost 7 bases to trimming and J lost 0 bases; unmatched junction nucleotides: 9. CDR3 sequence (DNA): TGTGCCAGCATAAGAGAGCGGGGTAGCTCCTACAATGAGCAGTTCTTC. It yields the protein CASIRERGSSYNEQFF.

This clonotype was counted many times. V gene TRBV7-8 combines with J gene TRBJ2-5; D may be TRBD2 (5 bases). The CDR3 totals 13 residues. The germline V gene has CDR1 SGHVS and CDR2 FQNEAQ. V gave up 5 bases and J gave up 4 bases, with 11 bases separating them. DNA for the CDR3: TGTGCCAGCAGCGGAGGTGCGTTAGAGACCCAGTACTTC. Translation gives CASSGGALETQYF.

This clonotype was counted ten times or more. The chain links TRBV7-9 to TRBJ2-7; D may be TRBD1 (6 bases). Trimming pared 5 bases from V and 6 bases from J, leaving 17 bases between. This CDR3 region has 14 residues. Germline assignment: CDR1 SEHNR and CDR2 FQNEAQ (reference sequence). The CDR3 DNA follows: TGTGCCAGCAGCATTGGGGGCCAGGGGATCGAGCAGTACTTC. It yields the protein CASSIGGQGIEQYF.

This clonotype came up many times. The CDR3 protein is CSARSLLAGSWEQFF. In DNA form, the CDR3 reads TGCAGTGCCAGGAGTCTCCTAGCGGGGAGTTGGGAGCAGTTCTTC. The gene calls are TRBV20-1 and TRBJ2-1; 9 bases map to TRBD2. V gave up 6 bases and J gave up 10 bases; unmatched junction bases: 16. This CDR3 spans 15 amino acids. Germline CDR1 DFQATT, CDR2 SNEGSKA (reference sequence).

Comment on this clonotype: A clone one base away is much larger, so this may be a read error. CDR3 sequence: CASSSGLAFGEQYF. Written as DNA, the CDR3 is TGTGCCAGCAGTTCGGGACTAGCTTTCGGCGAGCAGTACTTC. The V gene is TRBV12-3 or TRBV12-4, the J gene TRBJ2-7, with 9 positions matching TRBD2. CDR3 length: 14 amino acids. The V gene end was trimmed by 4 bases and the J gene end by 6 bases; junction bases not matched to a gene: 7.

In its sample, this clonotype was seen a few times. The chain is built from TRBV5-1 and TRBJ1-1; 9 nucleotides match TRBD1. The CDR3 contains 15 residues. V lost 0 bases to trimming and J lost 5 bases; unmatched junction nucleotides: 5. The germline gives CDR1 SGHRS, CDR2 YFSETQ. The DNA of the CDR3 is TGCGCCAGCAGCTTGGCCGGGACAGGGTTAACTGAAGCTTTCTTT. This sequence encodes CASSLAGTGLTEAFF.

This clonotype has a count of ten or more. The genes are TRBV5-1 and TRBJ2-2; 7 bases align to TRBD1. This CDR3 has 14 residues. Trimming cost V 5 bases and J 4 bases; bases outside gene matches: 5. Germline lookup yields CDR1 SGHRS and CDR2 YFSETQ. CDR3 DNA sequence: TGCGCCAGCAGTGAGAGACAGGGCACCGGGGAGCTGTTTTTT. Its translation: CASSERQGTGELFF.

The chain links TRBV10-3 to TRBJ2-7; no definite D call. Looked up from germline, CDR1 is ENHRY and CDR2 is SYGVKD. The V gene lost 6 bases and the J gene lost 2 bases, with 8 bases spanning the gap. The CDR3 contains 12 residues. In DNA form, the CDR3 reads TGTGCCATCAGAGAAAGCCCCTACGAGCAGTACTTC. This gives the protein CAIRESPYEQYF.

This clonotype was recorded many times. The chain is built from TRBV20-1 and TRBJ2-7; no clear D gene. The V end was cut by 7 bases, the J end by 3 bases, with 19 bases between. This CDR3 has 14 residues. Germline V gene data show CDR1 as DFQATT and CDR2 as SNEGSKA (reference sequence). Here the CDR3 DNA reads TGCAGTGTCCGAGGTAAAGGCGGCGTCTACGAGCAGTACTTC. The encoded protein is CSVRGKGGVYEQYF.

This clonotype occurred many times. V is TRBV20-1 and J is TRBJ2-5; D uncertain. The V end lost 3 bases, the J end lost 2 bases, and 4 bases lay between the germline ends. This CDR3 has 11 residues. From germline, CDR1 is DFQATT and CDR2 SNEGSKA (reference sequence). CDR3 in DNA: TGCAGTGCTAGCGGGCAAGAGACCCAGTACTTC. Translation gives CSASGQETQYF.

The V call is TRBV19, the J call TRBJ2-1; D gene unclear. CDR1 is LNHDA and CDR2 is SQIVND in the germline V gene (reference sequence). CDR3 size: 16 residues. Between the trimmed V and J ends, which lost 4 bases and 0 bases, there was a span of 13 bases. CDR3 sequence: CASSTLAQPSYNEQFF. The CDR3 DNA sequence: TGTGCCAGTAGTACCCTGGCCCAGCCCTCCTACAATGAGCAGTTCTTC.

The rearrangement links TRBV6-1 to TRBJ1-4, with a weak D call TRBD1 (5 bases). The CDR3 totals 14 residues. The V end was cut by 5 bases, the J end by 6 bases, with 13 bases between. Germline loops: CDR1 MNHNS, CDR2 SASEGT. CDR3 DNA: TGTGCCAGCAGTCCCCGGGGGGTTTATGAAAAACTGTTTTTT. This encodes CASSPRGVYEKLFF.

This clonotype was counted a few times. The V call is TRBV7-2, the J call TRBJ2-2; D may be TRBD2 (6 bases). The V end lost 3 bases, the J end lost 3 bases, and 8 bases lay between the germline ends. CDR1 and CDR2 from the germline V gene are SGHTA and FQGNSA. The CDR3 is made up of 14 amino acids. CDR3 residues: CASSFWRDTGELFF. The CDR3 DNA reads TGTGCCAGCAGCTTTTGGAGGGACACCGGGGAGCTGTTTTTT.

V and J are TRBV12-3 or TRBV12-4 and TRBJ2-7; a possible D gene is TRBD2 (6 bases). The CDR3 loop spans 15 amino acids. Trimming stripped 6 bases from V and 0 bases from J, with 15 bases between. CDR3 in DNA: TGTGCCAGCAGACTAGCCCACCCGAGCTCCTACGAGCAGTACTTC. This sequence encodes CASRLAHPSSYEQYF.

This clonotype was recorded at least ten times. This chain joins TRBV12-3 or TRBV12-4 and TRBJ2-3, with D unclear. The CDR3 runs 15 residues. V lost 1 base to trimming and J lost 2 bases, with 10 bases between them. The CDR3 DNA is TGTGCCAGCAGTTTAGATGGCCTAATCACAGATACGCAGTATTTT. Translated: CASSLDGLITDTQYF.

This clonotype was seen once. V gene TRBV6-4 combines with J gene TRBJ2-1; 7 nucleotides agree with TRBD1. With V trimmed by 3 bases and J by 4 bases, 0 bases remained unmatched. From germline, CDR1 is MRHNA and CDR2 SNTAGT. The CDR3 spans 13 residues. The CDR3 DNA reads TGTGCCAGCAGTGAGGGACAGTACAATGAGCAGTTCTTC. Its translation is CASSEGQYNEQFF.

This chain connects TRBV12-3 or TRBV12-4 to TRBJ2-5; D remains ambiguous. The CDR3 consists of 14 residues. V lost 0 bases and J lost 3, with 8 bases in between. CDR3 protein: CASSLAPAEETQYF. In nucleotides, the CDR3 is TGTGCCAGCAGTTTAGCGCCGGCAGAAGAGACCCAGTACTTC.

At least ten counts were recorded for this clonotype. This rearrangement joins TRBV5-1 to TRBJ2-1, with TRBD1 matching 7 bases. Germline-derived CDR1 and CDR2 are SGHRS and YFSETQ. The V segment lost 2 bases and the J segment 4 bases; nucleotides outside the gene matches: 3. This CDR3 comprises 14 residues. Here the CDR3 DNA reads TGCGCCAGCAGCTTCCAGGGGGAATACAATGAGCAGTTCTTC. This gives the protein CASSFQGEYNEQFF.

CDR3 DNA: TGTGCCAGCAGCGGTAGGAACACTGAAGCTTTCTTT. This encodes CASSGRNTEAFF. This chain links TRBV7-6 with TRBJ1-1; D is uncertain. In germline, CDR1 is SGHVS, CDR2 FNYEAQ. The CDR3 is 12 amino acids. Trimming took off 5 bases at V and 1 base at J, with 5 bases between the two ends.

The table lists this clonotype with many counts. The CDR3 sequence is CASSSLTAEAFF. CDR3 bases: TGTGCCAGCAGCTCCCTAACGGCTGAAGCTTTCTTT. This chain joins TRBV12-3 or TRBV12-4 and TRBJ1-1; no reliable D call. Trimming cost V 6 bases and J 6 bases, with 11 bases left between them. The CDR3 contains 12 residues.

The J gene is TRBJ2-3, the V gene TRBV7-3, with 13 bases that match TRBD2. V was clipped by 4 bases and J by 5 bases; unmatched bases: 3. The length of the CDR3 is 15 residues. Germline V lookup: CDR1 SGHTA, CDR2 FQGTGA. Here the CDR3 DNA reads TGTGCCAGCAGCTGGGGGACTAGCGGGGAAGATACGCAGTATTTT. Amino acid sequence: CASSWGTSGEDTQYF.

The sample holds many counts of this clonotype. CDR3 amino acids: CASSEEQAGFKNIQYF. DNA of the CDR3: TGTGCCAGCAGTGAGGAGCAAGCAGGTTTCAAAAACATTCAGTACTTC. The rearrangement joins TRBV2 to TRBJ2-4; D is ambiguous. There are 16 residues in the CDR3. CDR1 is SNHLY, CDR2 FYNNEI, per germline. V was cut by 3 bases and J by 3 bases, with 15 bases left in between.

The chain carries TRBV10-3 and TRBJ1-2, with a weak D call TRBD1 (6 bases). Germline CDR1 ENHRY, CDR2 SYGVKD. V lost 3 bases, J lost 5 bases, and 22 bases lay in between. This CDR3 has 17 residues. The CDR3 DNA sequence: TGTGCCATCAGTGATTCAGACAGGCACCTCGGGGGGTATGGCTACACCTTC. Encoded protein: CAISDSDRHLGGYGYTF.